A selection of T cell receptor beta chains follows, all from one sample in a study of blood T cell repertoires in COVID-19. Libraries were prepared by immunoSEQ multiplex PCR; TCRdb keeps only in-frame clonotypes and omits some of them. The table shows 470,000 or so clones, with about 85% occurring only once. Sequenced material: PBMCs or T cells enriched from blood (not recorded which). These receptors were taken from a woman between 18 and 29 years old with acute COVID-19. Both conserved end residues are part of each CDR3. D genes are given only for firm matches. Clone size is shown for a subset of rows, as once, few, many or a class of expanded clone.

d_gene: TRBD1
v_gene: TRBV24-1
j_gene: TRBJ2-6
abundance: NA
CDR3nt: TGTGCCACCAGTGGTAGGGACAGGGATTTTCACTCTGGGGCCAACGTCCTGACTTTC
CDR3aa: CATSGRDRDFHSGANVLTF

d_gene: NA
v_gene: TRBV5-1
j_gene: TRBJ2-1
abundance: NA
CDR3nt: TGCGCCAGCAGCTTAAGCCCGGGGACCTACAATGAGCAGTTCTTC
CDR3aa: CASSLSPGTYNEQFF

d_gene: TRBD1
v_gene: TRBV5-6
j_gene: TRBJ2-7
abundance: NA
CDR3nt: TGTGCCAGCAGCTTTTATCCGGGACAGGACTACGAGCAGTACTTC
CDR3aa: CASSFYPGQDYEQYF

d_gene: TRBD1
v_gene: TRBV30
j_gene: TRBJ1-5
abundance: NA
CDR3nt: TGTGCCTGGAGTAAAGGACAGGGAATCAATCAGCCCCAGCATTTT
CDR3aa: CAWSKGQGINQPQHF

d_gene: TRBD2
v_gene: TRBV2
j_gene: TRBJ2-7
abundance: once
CDR3nt: TGTGCCAGCAAGGCCGGGACTATAGGCCCCGAGCAGTACTTC
CDR3aa: CASKAGTIGPEQYF

d_gene: NA
v_gene: TRBV6-5
j_gene: TRBJ1-3
abundance: NA
CDR3nt: TGTGCCAGCAGGGCAGGGGACTCTGGAAACACCATATATTTT
CDR3aa: CASRAGDSGNTIYF

d_gene: NA
v_gene: TRBV28
j_gene: TRBJ1-1
abundance: NA
CDR3nt: TGTGCCAGCAGTTTACGACAGAACACTGAAGCTTTCTTT
CDR3aa: CASSLRQNTEAFF

d_gene: NA
v_gene: TRBV2
j_gene: TRBJ1-6
abundance: NA
CDR3nt: TGTGCCAGCGGGTTCGGGCCTGGGGGGGATTCACCCCTCCACTTT
CDR3aa: CASGFGPGGDSPLHF

d_gene: NA
v_gene: TRBV5-6
j_gene: TRBJ1-2
abundance: NA
CDR3nt: TGTGCCAGCAGCTTGAACAGCTACTATGGCTACACCTTC
CDR3aa: CASSLNSYYGYTF

d_gene: NA
v_gene: TRBV6-5
j_gene: TRBJ2-7
abundance: NA
CDR3nt: TGTGCCAGCACCCCGACGGACAGTGGCGGGTGGGAGCAGTACTTC
CDR3aa: CASTPTDSGGWEQYF

d_gene: NA
v_gene: TRBV5-1
j_gene: TRBJ1-2
abundance: once
CDR3nt: TGCGCCAGCAGCTTGGTTCCAGGTGGACTGAACTATGGCTACACCTTC
CDR3aa: CASSLVPGGLNYGYTF

d_gene: NA
v_gene: TRBV6-2/TRBV6-3
j_gene: TRBJ2-7
abundance: NA
CDR3nt: TGTGCCAGCAGCTACTCCCTAGCGCCCTCCTACGAGCAGTACTTC
CDR3aa: CASSYSLAPSYEQYF

d_gene: NA
v_gene: TRBV7-9
j_gene: TRBJ2-2
abundance: NA
CDR3nt: TGTGCCAGCAGCTTAGGTCCAGGGTCCACCGGGGAGCTGTTTTTT
CDR3aa: CASSLGPGSTGELFF

d_gene: NA
v_gene: TRBV28
j_gene: TRBJ1-6
abundance: NA
CDR3nt: TGTGCCAGCAGTCGGCCAGGGTACCAAAGGAATTCACCCCTCCACTTT
CDR3aa: CASSRPGYQRNSPLHF

d_gene: NA
v_gene: TRBV19
j_gene: TRBJ1-1
abundance: once
CDR3nt: TGTGCCAGTAGTATATCGGCGGTGACAGCTGAAGCTTTCTTT
CDR3aa: CASSISAVTAEAFF

d_gene: NA
v_gene: TRBV29-1
j_gene: TRBJ2-3
abundance: NA
CDR3nt: TGCAGCTCTATAAGGGGCGGCGGGACGGGGGTAGCGCAGTATTTT
CDR3aa: CSSIRGGGTGVAQYF

d_gene: NA
v_gene: TRBV30
j_gene: TRBJ2-5
abundance: NA
CDR3nt: TGTGCCTGGAGTGTCTCCCAAGAGACCCAGTACTTC
CDR3aa: CAWSVSQETQYF

d_gene: TRBD1
v_gene: TRBV5-4
j_gene: TRBJ1-1
abundance: NA
CDR3nt: TGTGCCAGCACCTTACGGACAGGGAACGGTGAAGCTTTCTTT
CDR3aa: CASTLRTGNGEAFF

d_gene: NA
v_gene: TRBV12-3/TRBV12-4
j_gene: TRBJ2-5
abundance: NA
CDR3nt: TGTGCCAGCAGTTTTCCCCGCGGAGAGACCCAGTACTTC
CDR3aa: CASSFPRGETQYF

d_gene: NA
v_gene: TRBV3-1/TRBV3-2
j_gene: TRBJ2-7
abundance: NA
CDR3nt: TGTGCCAGCAGCCAACGACAGGCCTACGAGCAGTACTTC
CDR3aa: CASSQRQAYEQYF

d_gene: NA
v_gene: TRBV6-5
j_gene: TRBJ2-1
abundance: NA
CDR3nt: TGTGCCAGCAGTTACTCAGCCCGGGACAATGAGCAGTTCTTC
CDR3aa: CASSYSARDNEQFF

d_gene: TRBD1
v_gene: TRBV11-2
j_gene: TRBJ2-1
abundance: NA
CDR3nt: TGTGCCAGCAGCCCGAAACCGGGACAGGGGTTTCTGGATGAGCAGTTCTTC
CDR3aa: CASSPKPGQGFLDEQFF

d_gene: TRBD2
v_gene: TRBV5-5
j_gene: TRBJ2-3
abundance: NA
CDR3nt: TGTGCCAGCAGCTTGGGATTAGCGGGAGCAGATACGCAGTATTTT
CDR3aa: CASSLGLAGADTQYF

d_gene: NA
v_gene: TRBV5-1
j_gene: TRBJ1-6
abundance: NA
CDR3nt: TGCGCCAGCAGCTTGGACCACACAGGGAATTCACCCCTCCACTTT
CDR3aa: CASSLDHTGNSPLHF

d_gene: TRBD1
v_gene: TRBV27
j_gene: TRBJ2-7
abundance: NA
CDR3nt: TGTGCCAGCAGTTTCCGACAGGGAACCTACGAGCAGTACTTC
CDR3aa: CASSFRQGTYEQYF

d_gene: NA
v_gene: TRBV3-1/TRBV3-2
j_gene: TRBJ1-1
abundance: NA
CDR3nt: TGTGCCAGCAGCCAGTCAGGCTCCATGAACACTGAAGCTTTCTTT
CDR3aa: CASSQSGSMNTEAFF

d_gene: NA
v_gene: TRBV2
j_gene: TRBJ1-2
abundance: NA
CDR3nt: TGTGCCAGCAGTGAAGGCGCGTTAACGAACTATGGCTACACCTTC
CDR3aa: CASSEGALTNYGYTF

d_gene: NA
v_gene: TRBV29-1
j_gene: TRBJ1-2
abundance: NA
CDR3nt: TGCAGCGTTGAAGGTCGACAGAACGCTAACTATGGCTACACCTTC
CDR3aa: CSVEGRQNANYGYTF

d_gene: NA
v_gene: TRBV10-1
j_gene: TRBJ2-7
abundance: NA
CDR3nt: TGCGCCAGCAGCACCGACATGCGCCCCGCTTTTGTCGAGCAGTACTTC
CDR3aa: CASSTDMRPAFVEQYF

d_gene: NA
v_gene: TRBV30
j_gene: TRBJ1-1
abundance: NA
CDR3nt: TGTGCCTGGGCATTGGAGAAGGGGAGGACTGAAGCTTTCTTT
CDR3aa: CAWALEKGRTEAFF

d_gene: TRBD2
v_gene: TRBV27
j_gene: TRBJ2-7
abundance: NA
CDR3nt: TGTGCCAGCAGTTCGTCGACCACGGGGGGCTACGAGCAGTACTTC
CDR3aa: CASSSSTTGGYEQYF

d_gene: TRBD1
v_gene: TRBV4-3
j_gene: TRBJ1-2
abundance: NA
CDR3nt: TGCGCCAGCAGCCAAGATCTACTTTCCGGACAGGACTATGGCTACACCTTC
CDR3aa: CASSQDLLSGQDYGYTF

d_gene: TRBD1
v_gene: TRBV7-8
j_gene: TRBJ2-1
abundance: NA
CDR3nt: TGTGCCAGCAGCCAGACAGGGGAAAGGTACAATGAGCAGTTCTTC
CDR3aa: CASSQTGERYNEQFF

d_gene: TRBD1
v_gene: TRBV18
j_gene: TRBJ1-4
abundance: NA
CDR3nt: TGTGCCAGCTCACTCCACGGACTCTCGACAGGGGAAAAACTGTTTTTT
CDR3aa: CASSLHGLSTGEKLFF

d_gene: NA
v_gene: TRBV5-1
j_gene: TRBJ2-7
abundance: NA
CDR3nt: TGCGCCAGCAGCCAGGGACTCTCGAACGAGCAGTACTTC
CDR3aa: CASSQGLSNEQYF

d_gene: NA
v_gene: TRBV7-2
j_gene: TRBJ1-6
abundance: NA
CDR3nt: TGTGCCAGCAGCTTCTCAGGAAATTCACCCCTCCACTTT
CDR3aa: CASSFSGNSPLHF

d_gene: NA
v_gene: TRBV12-5
j_gene: TRBJ2-2
abundance: once
CDR3nt: TGTGCTAGTGGTAGAGACGGGGAGCTGTTTTTT
CDR3aa: CASGRDGELFF

d_gene: NA
v_gene: TRBV27
j_gene: TRBJ1-4
abundance: NA
CDR3nt: TGTGCCAGCAGTCCCAGGGGACCAACTAATGAAAAACTGTTTTTT
CDR3aa: CASSPRGPTNEKLFF

d_gene: TRBD2
v_gene: TRBV3-1/TRBV3-2
j_gene: TRBJ2-5
abundance: NA
CDR3nt: TGTGCCAGCAGCCAAGATAGTCCCCTAGCGGGAAGTGAGACCCAGTACTTC
CDR3aa: CASSQDSPLAGSETQYF

d_gene: NA
v_gene: TRBV2
j_gene: TRBJ2-3
abundance: NA
CDR3nt: TGTGCCAGCAGTGAAATGGGGGGGGGCGCAGATACGCAGTATTTT
CDR3aa: CASSEMGGGADTQYF

d_gene: TRBD1
v_gene: TRBV19
j_gene: TRBJ1-5
abundance: NA
CDR3nt: TGTGCCAGTAGTATAACCGGGACAGTTGATCAGCCCCAGCATTTT
CDR3aa: CASSITGTVDQPQHF

d_gene: TRBD1
v_gene: TRBV5-1
j_gene: TRBJ2-7
abundance: once
CDR3nt: TGCGCCAGCAGCTCCTACGGACAGGGTCTCGACGAGCAGTACTTC
CDR3aa: CASSSYGQGLDEQYF

d_gene: TRBD1
v_gene: TRBV19
j_gene: TRBJ1-2
abundance: few
CDR3nt: TGTGCCAGTAGACCCCGGGGGGACAGGGGGCTACATGGCTACACCTTC
CDR3aa: CASRPRGDRGLHGYTF

d_gene: NA
v_gene: TRBV6-6
j_gene: TRBJ2-6
abundance: NA
CDR3nt: TGTGCCAGCAGTTACCCCTCGGGGACAGGGGCCAACGTCCTGACTTTC
CDR3aa: CASSYPSGTGANVLTF

d_gene: TRBD1
v_gene: TRBV5-8
j_gene: TRBJ2-7
abundance: NA
CDR3nt: TGTGCCAGCAGCTTGTCTTATGGGACAGCCTCCTACGAGCAGTACTTC
CDR3aa: CASSLSYGTASYEQYF

d_gene: NA
v_gene: TRBV19
j_gene: TRBJ1-5
abundance: NA
CDR3nt: TGTGCCAGTAGTACCCCGACGGGGAGCAATCAGCCCCAGCATTTT
CDR3aa: CASSTPTGSNQPQHF

d_gene: TRBD1
v_gene: TRBV29-1
j_gene: TRBJ1-2
abundance: NA
CDR3nt: TGCAGCGTTGAAGGGTGGGGACAGGTCTTCTATGGCTACACCTTC
CDR3aa: CSVEGWGQVFYGYTF

d_gene: NA
v_gene: TRBV7-2
j_gene: TRBJ1-6
abundance: NA
CDR3nt: TGTGCCAGCAGCTTAGCTCAGGGTTATAGGGGAAATTCACCCCTCCACTTT
CDR3aa: CASSLAQGYRGNSPLHF

d_gene: NA
v_gene: TRBV2
j_gene: TRBJ1-4
abundance: NA
CDR3nt: TGTGCCAGCCAGAGGTTAGCCGAAAAACTGTTTTTT
CDR3aa: CASQRLAEKLFF

d_gene: TRBD2
v_gene: TRBV5-1
j_gene: TRBJ2-7
abundance: NA
CDR3nt: TGCGCCAGCAGCCCCGGACTAGCGGGAGGCACCTCCTACGAGCAGTACTTC
CDR3aa: CASSPGLAGGTSYEQYF

d_gene: NA
v_gene: TRBV27
j_gene: TRBJ2-7
abundance: NA
CDR3nt: TGTGCCAGCAGTTTGACAGAGAACTACGAGCAGTACTTC
CDR3aa: CASSLTENYEQYF

d_gene: TRBD1
v_gene: TRBV5-1
j_gene: TRBJ2-5
abundance: NA
CDR3nt: TGCGCCAGCAATAGGGGGCCCGGAGAGACCCAGTACTTC
CDR3aa: CASNRGPGETQYF

d_gene: TRBD1
v_gene: TRBV2
j_gene: TRBJ1-1
abundance: once
CDR3nt: TGTGCCATAATGAAGACAGGGCTCGGTCACAACACTGAAGCTTTCTTT
CDR3aa: CAIMKTGLGHNTEAFF

d_gene: NA
v_gene: TRBV5-6
j_gene: TRBJ1-1
abundance: NA
CDR3nt: TGTGCCAGCAGCCCAGGACAGCACACTGAAGCTTTCTTT
CDR3aa: CASSPGQHTEAFF

d_gene: NA
v_gene: TRBV5-6
j_gene: TRBJ2-7
abundance: NA
CDR3nt: TGTGCCAGCTCCCCCGGGGAGCGGGTCTACACATACGAGCAGTACTTC
CDR3aa: CASSPGERVYTYEQYF

d_gene: NA
v_gene: TRBV3-1/TRBV3-2
j_gene: TRBJ1-1
abundance: few
CDR3nt: TGTGCCAGCAAGCGCTCGGAGGTGGCTTCCGGTGAAGCTTTCTTT
CDR3aa: CASKRSEVASGEAFF

d_gene: TRBD2
v_gene: TRBV19
j_gene: TRBJ2-5
abundance: NA
CDR3nt: TGTGCCAGTAGTATGTTGACTAGCGGGGTAGGGACCCAGTACTTC
CDR3aa: CASSMLTSGVGTQYF

d_gene: NA
v_gene: TRBV10-1
j_gene: TRBJ1-4
abundance: NA
CDR3nt: TGCGCCAGCAGCAGAGGATCTGGAGAAAAACTGTTTTTT
CDR3aa: CASSRGSGEKLFF

d_gene: TRBD2
v_gene: TRBV28
j_gene: TRBJ2-2
abundance: once
CDR3nt: TGTGCCAGCAGATACGGGACTAGCGGGAGATTCACCGGGGAGCTGTTTTTT
CDR3aa: CASRYGTSGRFTGELFF